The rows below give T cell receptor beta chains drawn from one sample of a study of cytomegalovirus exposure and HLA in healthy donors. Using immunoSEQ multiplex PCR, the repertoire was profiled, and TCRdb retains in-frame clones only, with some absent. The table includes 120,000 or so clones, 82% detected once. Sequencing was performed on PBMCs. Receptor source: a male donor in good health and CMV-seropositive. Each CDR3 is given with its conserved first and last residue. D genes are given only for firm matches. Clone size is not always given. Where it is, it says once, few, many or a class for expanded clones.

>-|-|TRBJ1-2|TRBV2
TGTGCCAGTAACTCCGGGACTTTCTATGGCTACACCTTC
CASNSGTFYGYTF
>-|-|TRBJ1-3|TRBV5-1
TGCGCCAGCAGGCAAGCATCTGGAAACACCATATATTTT
CASRQASGNTIYF
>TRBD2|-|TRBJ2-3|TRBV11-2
TGTGCCAGCAGCCTCGGGACTAGCGGGTACTCACCCGATACGCAGTATTTT
CASSLGTSGYSPDTQYF
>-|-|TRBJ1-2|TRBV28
TGTGCCAGCAGTTACCCGGCAGGGGTGGACTATGGCTACACCTTC
CASSYPAGVDYGYTF
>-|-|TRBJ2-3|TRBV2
TGTGCCAGCAGTGGAGGAGGTGATACGCAGTATTTT
CASSGGGDTQYF
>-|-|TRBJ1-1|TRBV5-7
TGTGCCAACAGCTATGGGGGACTCCAACGAAACACTGAAGCTTTCTTT
CANSYGGLQRNTEAFF
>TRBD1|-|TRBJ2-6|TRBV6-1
TGTGCCAGCAGTGAAAGGATCGGGCTCGACAGGGCTGGGGCCAACGTCCTGACTTTC
CASSERIGLDRAGANVLTF
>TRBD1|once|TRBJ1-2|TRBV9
TGTGCCAGCAGCGGAGGAGAGGACAGGGGGCCCTATGGCTACACCTTC
CASSGGEDRGPYGYTF
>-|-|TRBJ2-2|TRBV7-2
TGTGCCAGCAGCTTAGCGGCCTGGGGGGCCGGGGAGCTGTTTTTT
CASSLAAWGAGELFF
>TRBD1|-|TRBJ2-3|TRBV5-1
TGCGCCAGCAGCCTCTCCGGGACAGGGAACACAGATACGCAGTATTTT
CASSLSGTGNTDTQYF
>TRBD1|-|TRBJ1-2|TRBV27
TGTGCCAGCAGTTTCCGGGACAGGTTTGGCTACACCTTC
CASSFRDRFGYTF
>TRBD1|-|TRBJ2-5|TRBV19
TGTGCCAGTACGACGACAGGGGGCGGAGAGACCCAGTACTTC
CASTTTGGGETQYF
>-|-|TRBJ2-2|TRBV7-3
TGTGCCAGCAGCTCAACAGCGGCGAACACCGGGGAGCTGTTTTTT
CASSSTAANTGELFF
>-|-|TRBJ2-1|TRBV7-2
TGTGCCAGCAGCAGGGACACTTACAATGAGCAGTTCTTC
CASSRDTYNEQFF
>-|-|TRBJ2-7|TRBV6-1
TGTGCCAGCAGTGAAGCGGTGGTTCTGACAGGACTCTCCTACGAGCAGTACTTC
CASSEAVVLTGLSYEQYF
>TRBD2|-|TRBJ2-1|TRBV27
TGTGCCAGCAGTTTCGGGGCTAGCGGGAGTTTTAGATCCTACAATGAGCAGTTCTTC
CASSFGASGSFRSYNEQFF
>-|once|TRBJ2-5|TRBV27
TGTGCCAGCAGACCTGAAGCGGAGACCCAGTACTTC
CASRPEAETQYF
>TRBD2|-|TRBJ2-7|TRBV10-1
TGCGCCAGCAGTGAGTCGGGACTAGCGGGGAACCACGGTGCCCACGAGCAGTACTTC
CASSESGLAGNHGAHEQYF
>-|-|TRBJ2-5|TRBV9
TGTGCCAGCAGCGTAACGAGAGGGGGCCAAGAGACCCAGTACTTC
CASSVTRGGQETQYF
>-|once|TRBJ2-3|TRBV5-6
TGTGCCAGCAGCTTAGCGGAGACAGATACGCAGTATTTT
CASSLAETDTQYF
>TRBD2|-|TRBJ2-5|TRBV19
TGTGCCAGTAGTGGCGGGAGCTCCGAGACCCAGTACTTC
CASSGGSSETQYF
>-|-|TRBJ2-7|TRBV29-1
TGCAGCGTCACAGGGGAGGATTACGAGCAGTACTTC
CSVTGEDYEQYF
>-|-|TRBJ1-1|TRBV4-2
TGTGCCAGCAGCCAACCTATGGACAGGAACACTGAAGCTTTCTTT
CASSQPMDRNTEAFF
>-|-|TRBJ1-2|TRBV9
TGTGCCAGCGGGGCCAGTACATCCACTATCTATGGCTACACCTTC
CASGASTSTIYGYTF
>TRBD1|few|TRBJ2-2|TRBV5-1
TGCGCCAGCAGCGAACAGGGGTACACCGGGGAGCTGTTTTTT
CASSEQGYTGELFF
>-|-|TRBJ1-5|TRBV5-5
TGTGCCAGCAGCCTACAGGGCCTGGAGTATAGCAATCAGCCCCAGCATTTT
CASSLQGLEYSNQPQHF
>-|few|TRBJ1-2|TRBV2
TGTGCCAGCAGCCCCGGGGGGTATGGCTACACCTTC
CASSPGGYGYTF
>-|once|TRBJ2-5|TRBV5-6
TGTGCCAGCAGCTTAGAACCCCGAGAAGAGACCCAGTACTTC
CASSLEPREETQYF
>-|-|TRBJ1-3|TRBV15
TGTGCCACCCGCTTGGACCGAGCGGGGTCTATAGGGAACACCATATATTTT
CATRLDRAGSIGNTIYF
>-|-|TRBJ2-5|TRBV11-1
TGTGCCAGCAGCTTACACAGGGCAGAGACCCAGTACTTC
CASSLHRAETQYF
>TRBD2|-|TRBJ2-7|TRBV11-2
TGTGCCAGCAGCTTAGCTACCGGGAGGAGCTCCTACGAGCAGTACTTC
CASSLATGRSSYEQYF
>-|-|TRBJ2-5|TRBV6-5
TGTGCCAGCAGTCCCCGGACTGCTCGGGAGACCCAGTACTTC
CASSPRTARETQYF
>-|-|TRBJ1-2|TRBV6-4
TGTGCCAGCAGGGTAGAGGGGGTCTATGGCTACACCTTC
CASRVEGVYGYTF
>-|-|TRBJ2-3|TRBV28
TGTGCCAGCAGTTTTGGAGGTACAGAGCGAGATACGCAGTATTTT
CASSFGGTERDTQYF
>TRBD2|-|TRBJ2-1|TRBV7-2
TGTGCCAGCAGCTTAGGTAGCGGGAAGTACAATGAGCAGTTCTTC
CASSLGSGKYNEQFF
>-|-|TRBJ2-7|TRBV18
TGTGCCAGCTCACCATTCAGGGTGCACGAGCAGTACTTC
CASSPFRVHEQYF
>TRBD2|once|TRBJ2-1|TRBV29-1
TGCAGCGTTGTCCGCCTAGCGGGAGATGAGCAGTTCTTC
CSVVRLAGDEQFF
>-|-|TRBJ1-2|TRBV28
TGTGCCAGCATTGACAGTTCCTATGGCTACACCTTC
CASIDSSYGYTF
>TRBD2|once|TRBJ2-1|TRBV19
TGTGCCAGTAGACTCGGGCTAGCGGTCAATGAGCAGTTCTTC
CASRLGLAVNEQFF
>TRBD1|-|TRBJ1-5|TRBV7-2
TGTGCCAGCAGATTGACAGGGTTGAGCAATCAGCCCCAGCATTTT
CASRLTGLSNQPQHF
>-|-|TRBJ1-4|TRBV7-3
TGTGCCAGCAGCTTAACTTCGTGTCTTAAACTGTTTTTT
CASSLTSCLKLFF
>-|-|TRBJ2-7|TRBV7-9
TGTGCCAGCAGCTTTAGGGGAAGCTCCTACGAGCAGTACTTC
CASSFRGSSYEQYF